Shown below are 32 T cell receptor beta chains from a single sample sequenced in a study of T cell repertoires in cytomegalovirus infection. Their recognized antigens are unknown. TCRdb fed the reads into MiXCR, producing one record per CDR3 protein. Of some 920,000 distinct CDR3 sequences in the sample, around 32% were seen once. This material consisted of cultured CD8+ T cells from PBMCs, taken from culture after CMV antigen stimulation. The receptors were gathered from a human donor in good health (CMV status not recorded). Some clones in this sample may be carry-over from other donors' samples.

The table lists this clonotype with a few counts. The gene calls are TRBV6-2 or TRBV6-3 and TRBJ1-5; the D is unclear. In germline, CDR1 is MNHEY, CDR2 SVGEGT. Trimming took 8 bases from V and 6 from J, leaving 8 bases between them. The length of the CDR3 is 11 residues. CDR3 in amino acids: CASGRAQPQHF. CDR3 nucleotide sequence: TGTGCCAGCGGTCGGGCTCAGCCCCAGCATTTT.

This sequence joins TRBV19 and TRBJ2-2; D could derive from TRBD1 or TRBD2 (5 bases each). The CDR3 loop spans 16 amino acids. V was pared by 5 bases and J by 0 bases, with 13 bases between. Germline CDR1 reads LNHDA; CDR2 reads SQIVND (reference sequence). CDR3 amino acids: CASSPQGPANTGELFF. CDR3 bases: TGTGCCAGTAGTCCTCAGGGACCCGCGAACACCGGGGAGCTGTTTTTT. Based on the CDR3 plus reference TRBV19 and TRBJ2-2, the full variable domain is DGGITQSPKYLFRKEGQNVTLSCEQNLNHDAMYWYRQDPGQGLRLIYYSQIVNDFQKGDIAEGYSVSREKKESFPLTVTSAQKNPTAFYLCASSPQGPANTGELFFGEGSRLTVL.

V gene TRBV19 combines with J gene TRBJ1-1; the D is unclear. V was pared by 3 bases and J by 1 base, with 9 bases between. Germline values: CDR1 LNHDA, CDR2 SQIVND (reference sequence). The CDR3 has 14 residues. CDR3 DNA sequence: TGTGCCAGTAGTATCGTGTACGAGAACACTGAAGCTTTCTTT. It encodes CASSIVYENTEAFF.

This clonotype was counted only a few times. V gene TRBV5-1 combines with J gene TRBJ2-2, with D possibly matching TRBD1 (5 bases). Germline values: CDR1 SGHRS, CDR2 YFSETQ. The ends were cut back, 0 bases at V and 7 bases at J, with 22 bases in the middle. The CDR3 loop spans 18 amino acids. This chain's CDR3 is CASSLGPLQASNGGELFF. DNA of the CDR3: TGCGCCAGCAGCTTGGGGCCTTTACAGGCATCCAACGGCGGGGAGCTGTTTTTT.

V and J are TRBV25-1 and TRBJ1-2, with D possibly matching TRBD1 (5 bases). This CDR3 is built from 13 residues. Germline-derived CDR1 and CDR2 are MGHDK and SYGVNS. V was clipped by 4 bases and J by 7 bases, with 13 bases between them. The CDR3 loop is CASSGWTRFGYTF. The CDR3 DNA is TGTGCCAGCAGTGGGTGGACAAGATTTGGCTACACCTTC.

This clonotype showed up many times. The chain joins TRBV6-1 to TRBJ2-7; D unresolved. CDR3 length: 11 amino acids. CDR1 is MNHNS, CDR2 SASEGT, per germline. With 7 bases removed from V and 3 bases from J, the gap between germline ends came to 7 bases. CDR3 sequence: CASKRIYEQYF. The CDR3, as DNA: TGTGCCAGCAAAAGAATCTACGAGCAGTACTTC.

The chain carries TRBV7-2 and TRBJ2-7; D may match TRBD1 or TRBD2 (5 bases each). CDR1 and CDR2 from the germline V gene are SGHTA and FQGNSA. V gave up 4 bases and J gave up 5 bases, with 9 bases separating them. CDR3 length: 12 residues. The CDR3 protein is CTSSYRGNEQYF. In nucleotides, the CDR3 is TGTACCAGCAGCTATCGGGGCAACGAGCAGTACTTC.

The chain links TRBV6-6 to TRBJ2-1, with 13 bases fitting TRBD2. Trimming cost V 1 base and J 6 bases; bases outside gene matches: 9. Per the germline V gene, CDR1 is MNHNY and CDR2 is SVGAGI (reference sequence). The CDR3 covers 18 residues. The CDR3 loop reads CASSYWTSGGRGFNEQFF. DNA of the CDR3: TGTGCCAGCAGTTACTGGACTAGCGGGGGCCGGGGGTTCAATGAGCAGTTCTTC.

The sample holds a few counts of this clonotype. This sequence joins TRBV7-9 and TRBJ2-3, with no clear D. V gave up 1 base and J gave up 2 bases, with 13 bases separating them. This CDR3 contains 16 residues. Looked up from germline, CDR1 is SEHNR and CDR2 is FQNEAQ (reference sequence). CDR3 bases: TGTGCCAGCAGCTTAGGTCGGGTAGGTCCCACAGATACGCAGTATTTT. Encoded protein: CASSLGRVGPTDTQYF.

The chain recombines TRBV7-9 with TRBJ2-1; TRBD2 agrees at 8 bases. Germline V gene sequence: CDR1 SEHNR, CDR2 FQNEAQ (reference sequence). The CDR3 covers 15 residues. Unmatched junction bases numbered 9, after V lost 2 bases and J lost 9 bases. The CDR3 region has the DNA TGTGCCAGCAGCTTAAGGGCGGCGGGGGGCATTGAGCAGTTCTTC. This sequence encodes CASSLRAAGGIEQFF.

This chain uses TRBV4-1 with TRBJ2-1; 10 bases are a match to TRBD2. The ends lost 4 bases at V and 3 bases at J; junction bases unmatched: 6. The length of the CDR3 is 16 residues. CDR1 MGHRA and CDR2 YSYEKL come from the germline V gene. DNA of the CDR3: TGCGCCAGCAGCCTAAGACTAGCGGGCCTCTACAATGAGCAGTTCTTC. It specifies CASSLRLAGLYNEQFF.

The rearrangement joins TRBV5-6 to TRBJ2-2; D might be TRBD2 (5 bases). The CDR3 has 15 residues. Trimming pared 0 bases from V and 7 bases from J, leaving 13 bases between. Germline V CDR1 and CDR2: SGHDT, YYEEEE. DNA for the CDR3: TGTGCCAGCAGCTTGGGTGGGCGGGCCGTCGGGGAGCTGTTTTTT. Amino acids: CASSLGGRAVGELFF.

The chain carries TRBV4-1 and TRBJ1-3; D remains unclear. This CDR3 has 14 residues. V lost 2 bases and J 4 bases, leaving 9 bases between the germline ends. Germline CDR1 reads MGHRA; CDR2 reads YSYEKL. CDR3 amino acids: CASSQPGIGNTIYF. For the CDR3, the DNA is TGCGCCAGCAGCCAACCTGGGATCGGAAACACCATATATTTT.

This clonotype has just a few counts. This chain uses TRBV7-2 with TRBJ2-7; the D call may be TRBD1 or TRBD2 (5 bases each). V was cut by 5 bases and J by 5 bases, with 16 bases left in between. The germline V gene has CDR1 SGHTA and CDR2 FQGNSA. This CDR3 has 14 amino acids. The DNA for the CDR3 is TGTGCCAGCAGCGCAATCGGGACCAATGACGAGCAGTACTTC. As protein: CASSAIGTNDEQYF. Full variable domain (outside the CDR3, taken from reference TRBV7-2 and TRBJ2-7): GAGVSQSPSNKVTEKGKDVELRCDPISGHTALYWYRQSLGQGLEFLIYFQGNSAPDKSGLPSDRFSAERTGGSVSTLTIQRTQQEDSAVYLCASSAIGTNDEQYFGPGTRLTVT.

This clonotype appeared a few times. The chain couples TRBV7-2 to TRBJ1-1; D gene uncertain. Germline V gene sequence: CDR1 SGHTA, CDR2 FQGNSA. The CDR3 extends over 19 amino acids. V was pared by 3 bases and J by 1 base, with 24 bases between. CDR3 bases: TGTGCCAGCAGCTTGAGGATTGTGCGATCTCCCACTAAGAACACTGAAGCTTTCTTT. Its protein is CASSLRIVRSPTKNTEAFF.

V usage is TRBV6-2 or TRBV6-3 and J usage is TRBJ1-1; D remains ambiguous. The CDR3 consists of 15 residues. Per the germline V gene, CDR1 is MNHEY and CDR2 is SVGEGT. V shed 0 bases and J shed 1 base, with 9 bases lying between them. This CDR3 is CASSYSTRRNTEAFF. DNA for the CDR3: TGTGCCAGCAGTTACTCGACGAGACGGAACACTGAAGCTTTCTTT.

Turning to this clonotype: At one boundary the junction diverges from the germline segment, which might be a read error. This chain uses TRBV7-9 with TRBJ2-7; TRBD1 matches at 9 bases. Germline-derived CDR1 and CDR2 are SEHNR and FQNEAQ (reference sequence). This CDR3 comprises 15 residues. The CDR3 sequence: CAGSAPTGGAYEQYF. The CDR3 DNA is TGTGCCGGCAGCGCACCGACAGGGGGGGCCTACGAGCAGTACTTC.

This clonotype was found a few times. The V call is TRBV24-1, the J call TRBJ2-3; TRBD2 is a possible D gene (5 bases). The germline V gene encodes CDR1 KGHDR and CDR2 SFDVKD. V lost 8 bases and J lost 0, with 8 bases in between. CDR3 length: 13 amino acids. The CDR3 loop is CATMRASTDTQYF. CDR3 DNA: TGTGCCACCATGCGGGCCAGCACAGATACGCAGTATTTT.

This clonotype was seen a handful of times. The chain recombines TRBV6-5 with TRBJ2-1; tentatively, D is TRBD1 or TRBD2 (5 bases each). V dropped 4 bases and J dropped 3 bases, with 19 bases sitting between them. The CDR3 totals 17 residues. Germline-derived CDR1 and CDR2 are MNHEY and SVGAGI. Here the CDR3 DNA reads TGTGCCAGCAGTTCCGGGGCAGGCGGGCTTCACTACAATGAGCAGTTCTTC. Amino acid sequence: CASSSGAGGLHYNEQFF.

This clonotype has more than one count but fewer than ten. The chain recombines TRBV7-9 with TRBJ2-1; maybe TRBD2 (6 bases). Trimming took 11 bases from V and 0 from J, leaving 14 bases between them. In germline, CDR1 is SEHNR, CDR2 FQNEAQ (reference sequence). This CDR3 is built from 14 residues. CDR3 protein: CAGLAVSSYNEQFF. The DNA of the CDR3 is TGTGCCGGATTAGCGGTCAGCTCCTACAATGAGCAGTTCTTC.

This clonotype has a handful of counts. The J gene is TRBJ2-3, the V gene TRBV7-2, with D possibly being TRBD1 or TRBD2 (5 bases each). The germline CDR1 and CDR2 sequences are SGHTA and FQGNSA. The ends were cut back, 1 base at V and 1 base at J, with 12 bases in the middle. The CDR3 is 16 residues long. CDR3 bases: TGTGCCAGCAGCTTAGGTTACGGGGCTCGCACAGATACGCAGTATTTT. It codes for CASSLGYGARTDTQYF.

Ten or more counts support this clonotype. The chain joins TRBV7-2 to TRBJ2-1; 10 bases are a match to TRBD1. The CDR3 sequence is 16 residues long. In germline, CDR1 is SGHTA, CDR2 FQGNSA. The V and J ends lost 3 bases and 3 bases, in that order; junction bases with no gene match: 5. CDR3 loop: CASSFIGTGVYNEQFF. CDR3 nucleotides: TGTGCCAGCAGCTTTATCGGGACAGGGGTCTACAATGAGCAGTTCTTC.

This clonotype was observed a few times. The V and J genes are TRBV12-5 and TRBJ1-5; D call uncertain. This CDR3 has 11 amino acids. The germline CDR1 and CDR2 sequences are LGHNT and FRNRAP. Trimming took 4 bases from V and 9 from J, leaving 7 bases between them. The CDR3 sequence is CASGSQWPQHF. The CDR3 DNA sequence: TGTGCTAGTGGTTCCCAGTGGCCCCAGCATTTT.

This clonotype has just a few counts. J is TRBJ2-5 and V is TRBV7-6; D is possibly TRBD1 or TRBD2 (5 bases each). Germline V lookup: CDR1 SGHVS, CDR2 FNYEAQ. Between the trimmed V and J ends, which lost 4 bases and 5 bases, there was a span of 14 bases. CDR3 length: 14 residues. The CDR3: CASSSHGARETQYF. CDR3 nucleotides: TGTGCCAGCAGCTCCCACGGGGCCCGGGAGACCCAGTACTTC.

This clonotype was seen a handful of times. V usage is TRBV5-4 and J usage is TRBJ1-6; D is uncertain. V was clipped by 4 bases and J by 14 bases, with 19 bases between them. Germline V gives CDR1 SGHNT, CDR2 YYREEE (reference sequence). The CDR3 has 14 amino acids. CDR3 protein: CASSGEGRERSLHF. As DNA, the CDR3 is TGTGCCAGCAGCGGAGAAGGACGGGAAAGGTCCCTCCACTTT.

The genes are TRBV7-2 and TRBJ2-1; TRBD2 matches 13 bases. The CDR3 totals 18 residues. V shed 4 bases, J shed 1 base, and the junction held 7 bases outside the gene matches. Germline lookup yields CDR1 SGHTA and CDR2 FQGNSA. CDR3 protein: CASSSSLAGGPSYNEQFF. CDR3 coding DNA: TGTGCCAGCAGCTCATCACTAGCGGGGGGGCCATCCTACAATGAGCAGTTCTTC. The full variable domain, with the rest looked up from reference TRBV7-2 and TRBJ2-1, is GAGVSQSPSNKVTEKGKDVELRCDPISGHTALYWYRQSLGQGLEFLIYFQGNSAPDKSGLPSDRFSAERTGGSVSTLTIQRTQQEDSAVYLCASSSSLAGGPSYNEQFFGPGTRLTVL.

The chain combines TRBV5-6 with TRBJ2-7; D may be TRBD1 (6 bases). CDR3 size: 13 residues. The germline V gene encodes CDR1 SGHDT and CDR2 YYEEEE. Trimming pared 5 bases from V and 6 bases from J, leaving 15 bases between. The CDR3 DNA reads TGTGCCAGCAGTAAAACAGGGATTCGCGAGCAGTACGTC. It is translated as CASSKTGIREQYV.

This chain links TRBV12-3 or TRBV12-4 with TRBJ2-3; the D gene is possibly TRBD1 (6 bases). V lost 7 bases, J lost 2 bases, and 16 bases lay in between. The CDR3 sequence is 15 residues long. The CDR3 sequence: CASIPTDRYTDTQYF. The CDR3 DNA follows: TGTGCCAGCATCCCGACGGACAGATACACAGATACGCAGTATTTT.

At least ten counts were recorded for this clonotype. The chain employs TRBV4-3 and TRBJ1-5, with D possibly being TRBD1 (5 bases). The CDR3 loop spans 15 amino acids. V gave up 0 bases and J gave up 1 base, with 7 bases separating them. Germline CDR1 reads LGHNA; CDR2 reads YSLEER. The CDR3 bases are TGCGCCAGCAGCCAAGATGGGGGGAGCAATCAGCCCCAGCATTTT. Amino acid sequence: CASSQDGGSNQPQHF.

This clonotype was detected ten times or more. The V and J genes are TRBV7-9 and TRBJ2-3; D is undetermined. Germline CDR1 and CDR2: SEHNR and FQNEAQ (reference sequence). The CDR3 extends over 16 amino acids. Trimming stripped 5 bases from V and 0 bases from J, with 15 bases between. The CDR3 coding sequence is TGTGCCAGCAGCCCCCTCTGGGGAACTAGCACAGATACGCAGTATTTT. This translates into CASSPLWGTSTDTQYF.

The chain couples TRBV6-1 to TRBJ1-2; D is unresolved. Germline loops: CDR1 MNHNS, CDR2 SASEGT. Deletions cut 1 base from V and 8 bases from J, with 17 bases between. There are 15 residues in the CDR3. The DNA of the CDR3 is TGTGCCAGCAGTGAAGATCGGGTGGGTTTTCAGGGCTACACCTTC. Protein: CASSEDRVGFQGYTF.

This clonotype appeared a few times. V gene TRBV5-6 combines with J gene TRBJ1-5; TRBD1 agrees at 10 bases. Germline V gene lookup returns CDR1 SGHDT and CDR2 YYEEEE. The V and J ends lost 0 bases and 14 bases, in that order; junction bases with no gene match: 5. The CDR3 is made up of 13 amino acids. The CDR3 DNA follows: TGTGCCAGCAGCTTGGGGACAGGGGGAAGAGAGCATTTT. Its protein is CASSLGTGGREHF.